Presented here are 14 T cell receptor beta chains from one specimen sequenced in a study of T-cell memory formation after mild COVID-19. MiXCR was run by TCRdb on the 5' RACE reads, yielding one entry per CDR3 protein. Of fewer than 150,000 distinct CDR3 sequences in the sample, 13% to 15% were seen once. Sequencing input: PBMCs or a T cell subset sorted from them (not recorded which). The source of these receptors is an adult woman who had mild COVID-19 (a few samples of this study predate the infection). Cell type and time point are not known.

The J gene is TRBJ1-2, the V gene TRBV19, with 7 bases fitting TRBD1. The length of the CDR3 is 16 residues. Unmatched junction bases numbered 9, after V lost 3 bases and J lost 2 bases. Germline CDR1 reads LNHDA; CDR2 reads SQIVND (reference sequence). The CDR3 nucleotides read TGTGCCAGTAGTATTTTCGGACAGGTGATAAACTATGGCTACACCTTC. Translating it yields CASSIFGQVINYGYTF.

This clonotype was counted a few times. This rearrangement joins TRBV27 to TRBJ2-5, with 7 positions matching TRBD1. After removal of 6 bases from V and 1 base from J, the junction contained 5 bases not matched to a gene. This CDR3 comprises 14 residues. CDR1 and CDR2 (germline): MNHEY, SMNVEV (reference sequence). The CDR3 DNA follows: TGTGCCAGCAGGCCGGGGACAGCCCAAGAGACCCAGTACTTC. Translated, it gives CASRPGTAQETQYF.

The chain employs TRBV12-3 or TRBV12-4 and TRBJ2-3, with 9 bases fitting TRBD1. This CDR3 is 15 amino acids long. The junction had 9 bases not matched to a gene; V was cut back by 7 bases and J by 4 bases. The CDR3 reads CASIPGTGLADTQYF. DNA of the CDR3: TGTGCCAGCATCCCCGGGACAGGGTTAGCAGATACGCAGTATTTT.

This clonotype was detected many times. CDR3 nucleotide sequence: TGTGCCAGCAGCGCTTCCGGGGGGGCCACGTACAATGAGCAGTTCTTC. This translates into CASSASGGATYNEQFF. The chain joins TRBV9 to TRBJ2-1; 8 bases line up with TRBD2. The length of the CDR3 is 16 residues. Germline V lookup: CDR1 SGDLS, CDR2 YYNGEE. V lost 3 bases and J lost 4; bases outside the gene matches: 9.

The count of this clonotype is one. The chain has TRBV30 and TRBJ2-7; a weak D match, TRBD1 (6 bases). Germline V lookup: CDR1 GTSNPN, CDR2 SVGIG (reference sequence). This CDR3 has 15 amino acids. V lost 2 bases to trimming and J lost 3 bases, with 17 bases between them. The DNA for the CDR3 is TGTGCCTGGAGTCCCGGGGACCGGGACAACTACGAGCAGTACTTC. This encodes CAWSPGDRDNYEQYF.

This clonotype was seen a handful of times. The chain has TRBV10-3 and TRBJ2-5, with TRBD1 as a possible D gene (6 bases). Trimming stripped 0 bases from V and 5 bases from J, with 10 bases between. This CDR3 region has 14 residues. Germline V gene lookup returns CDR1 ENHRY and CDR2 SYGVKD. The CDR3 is CAISESQGLETQYF. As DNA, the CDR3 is TGTGCCATCAGTGAGTCTCAGGGGTTGGAGACCCAGTACTTC.

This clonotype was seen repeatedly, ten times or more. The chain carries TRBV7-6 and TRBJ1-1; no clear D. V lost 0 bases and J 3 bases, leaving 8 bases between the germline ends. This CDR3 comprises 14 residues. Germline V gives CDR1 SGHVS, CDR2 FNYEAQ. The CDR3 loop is CASSLAGSDTEAFF. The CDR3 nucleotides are TGTGCCAGCAGCTTAGCAGGGTCGGACACTGAAGCTTTCTTT.

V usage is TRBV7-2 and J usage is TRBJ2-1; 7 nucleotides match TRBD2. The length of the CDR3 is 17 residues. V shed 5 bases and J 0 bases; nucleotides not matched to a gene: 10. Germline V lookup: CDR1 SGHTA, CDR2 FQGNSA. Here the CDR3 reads CASSPSLAVVSYNEQFF. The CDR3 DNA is TGTGCCAGCAGCCCCTCCCTAGCGGTCGTCTCCTACAATGAGCAGTTCTTC. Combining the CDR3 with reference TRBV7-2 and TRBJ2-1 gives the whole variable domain GAGVSQSPSNKVTEKGKDVELRCDPISGHTALYWYRQSLGQGLEFLIYFQGNSAPDKSGLPSDRFSAERTGGSVSTLTIQRTQQEDSAVYLCASSPSLAVVSYNEQFFGPGTRLTVL.

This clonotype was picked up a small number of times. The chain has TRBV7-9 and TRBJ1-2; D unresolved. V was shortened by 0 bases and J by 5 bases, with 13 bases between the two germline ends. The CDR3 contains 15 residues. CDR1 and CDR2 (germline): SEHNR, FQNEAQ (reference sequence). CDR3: CASSLASSPAYGYTF. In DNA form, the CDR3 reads TGTGCCAGCAGCTTAGCATCATCCCCGGCTTATGGCTACACCTTC.

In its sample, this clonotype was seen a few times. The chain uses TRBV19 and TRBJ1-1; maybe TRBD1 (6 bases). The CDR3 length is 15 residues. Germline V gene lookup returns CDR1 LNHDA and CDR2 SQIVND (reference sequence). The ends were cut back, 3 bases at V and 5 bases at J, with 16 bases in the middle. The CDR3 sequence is CASSIRAGVWTEAFF. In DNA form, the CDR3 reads TGTGCCAGTAGTATTAGGGCAGGGGTTTGGACTGAAGCTTTCTTT.

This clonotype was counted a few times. The CDR3, as DNA: TGTGCCAAACGCTACCTCGGCATTCAGTACTTC. Translating it yields CAKRYLGIQYF. The chain combines TRBV2 with TRBJ2-4; D call uncertain. Germline CDR1 reads SNHLY; CDR2 reads FYNNEI. With 10 bases removed from V and 9 bases from J, the gap between germline ends came to 13 bases. The CDR3 extends over 11 amino acids.

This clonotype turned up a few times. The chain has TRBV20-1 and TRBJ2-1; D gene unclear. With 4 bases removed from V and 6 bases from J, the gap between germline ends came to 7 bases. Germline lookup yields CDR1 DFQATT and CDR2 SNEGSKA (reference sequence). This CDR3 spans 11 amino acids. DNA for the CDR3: TGCAGTGCTACGGAGTTCAATGAGCAGTTCTTC. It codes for CSATEFNEQFF.

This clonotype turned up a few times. Here the CDR3 DNA reads TGTGCCATCAGTGCAGGGGCGGGAGGGCCACAAGATACGCAGTATTTT. It specifies CAISAGAGGPQDTQYF. V gene TRBV10-3 combines with J gene TRBJ2-3, with 9 bases lining up with TRBD2. This CDR3 region has 16 residues. Germline V lookup: CDR1 ENHRY, CDR2 SYGVKD. Losses at the gene ends were 4 bases for V and 5 bases for J; bases not matched to a gene: 10.

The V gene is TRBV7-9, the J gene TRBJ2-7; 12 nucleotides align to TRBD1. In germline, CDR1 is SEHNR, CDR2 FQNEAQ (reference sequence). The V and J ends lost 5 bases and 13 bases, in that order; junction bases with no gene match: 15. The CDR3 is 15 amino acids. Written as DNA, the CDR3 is TGTGCCAGCAGCCTTGTCGGGACAGGGGGCCAATTATCCTACTTC. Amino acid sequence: CASSLVGTGGQLSYF.